These T cell receptor beta chains were read from a single sample in a study of brain metastases from non-small cell lung cancer. Sequencing used immunoSEQ multiplex PCR; TCRdb keeps in-frame clones, though not all of them. The sample has approximately 3,700 clones, roughly nine tenths seen once. The sequencing sample was made of primary lung tumor tissue. These receptors were obtained from a donor at least 40 years old with non-small cell lung cancer. CDR3s include the opening cysteine and the closing phenylalanine or tryptophan. D genes are given only for firm matches. Rows give clone size only sometimes, using once, few, many, or a class for an expanded clone.

D	length	V	size	J	DNA	CDR3
TRBD2	18	TRBV5-6	-	TRBJ2-2	TGTGCCAGCAACCGGAGGCGAGCGGGGGGTATAGGCACCGGGGAGCTGTTTTTT	CASNRRRAGGIGTGELFF
-	14	TRBV18	-	TRBJ2-5	TGTGCCAGCTCGTCCCGACAGGTTACCGAGACCCAGTACTTC	CASSSRQVTETQYF
TRBD1	16	TRBV7-9	-	TRBJ1-2	TGTGCCAGCAGCGAACAGACGACAGGGCCCAACTATGGCTACACCTTC	CASSEQTTGPNYGYTF
-	12	TRBV5-1	few	TRBJ1-2	TGCGCCAGCAGCTTGGGCGGGAACGGCTACACCTTC	CASSLGGNGYTF
-	15	TRBV4-1	-	TRBJ2-1	TGCGCCAGCAGCCAGGGCGGGTCTCTAGAATATGAGCAGTTCTTC	CASSQGGSLEYEQFF
-	18	TRBV9	-	TRBJ2-7	TGTGCCAGCAGCGTAGGGTTTGGTGGACGGGGAGCCTCCTACGAGCAGTACTTC	CASSVGFGGRGASYEQYF
-	12	TRBV5-1	-	TRBJ2-7	TGCGCCAGCAGCTACAACTACGGGGAGCAGTACTTC	CASSYNYGEQYF
TRBD1	15	TRBV19	-	TRBJ2-1	TGTGCCAGTAGTACCACAGGGGACCCCTACAATGAGCAGTTCTTC	CASSTTGDPYNEQFF
-	15	TRBV7-9	once	TRBJ1-2	TGTGCCAGCAGCTTCGCAGGACAGTTTAACTATGGCTACACCTTC	CASSFAGQFNYGYTF
TRBD2	16	TRBV7-2	-	TRBJ2-5	TGTGCCAGCAGCTTAAGGACTAGCGGGTACCAAGAGACTCAGTACTTC	CASSLRTSGYQETQYF
-	14	TRBV9	once	TRBJ1-2	TGTGCCAGCAGCCCCCAGGGAAGGGGCTATGGCTACACCTTC	CASSPQGRGYGYTF
-	16	TRBV5-5	once	TRBJ2-6	TGTGCCAGCAGCTTGGGGGGCTCCTCTGGGGCCAACGTCCTAACTTTC	CASSLGGSSGANVLTF
TRBD1	14	TRBV2	-	TRBJ1-4	TGTGCCAGCACCCGAAGACAGGGGGAGGAAAAACTGTTTTTT	CASTRRQGEEKLFF